This TCR beta chain came from a study of cytomegalovirus exposure and HLA in healthy donors. Trimming took 2 bases from V and 4 from J, leaving 16 bases between them. CDR3 length: 15 residues. Germline CDR1 reads SGHRS; CDR2 reads YFSETQ. This clone is a singleton in its sample. What it binds is not known. Study-level results: The likely origin of a cluster of highly shared sequence variants was a sequencing artifact.

The primer mix had 60 Vbeta and 13 Jbeta primers. This table comes from immunoSEQ multiplex PCR, and its TCRdb copy is limited to in-frame clones, with some not included. This sample has about 140,000 clones, with roughly 73% found just once. The material sequenced was PBMCs. The receptor comes from a female donor in good health and CMV-seronegative. The chain couples TRBV5-1 to TRBJ2-7; D is perhaps TRBD2 (5 bases). The DNA of the CDR3 is TGCGCCAGCAGCTTAAATAGATTAGGGAGTTACGAGCAGTACTTC. It codes for CASSLNRLGSYEQYF.